Shown below are 23 T cell receptor beta chains from a single sample sequenced in a study of tumor-infiltrating lymphocytes in localized non-small cell lung cancer (dated by TCRdb to the early 2020s). The library was built by means of the immunoSEQ multiplex PCR assay. TCRdb obtained this table from immuneACCESS and retained in-frame rearrangements with V and J assigned. These tables miss some clones; where compared with another copy, unresolved V genes account for less than half of the shortfall, and the remainder is unexplained. The sample table holds roughly 13,000 clones, of which 80% to 90% were seen once. The top ten constitute roughly 21% of the sample. The sample was lung tumor tissue. The origin of the receptors is a human donor with non-small cell lung cancer.

In its sample, this clone ranks as medium-sized. The chain carries TRBV7-2 and TRBJ1-1; unclear D gene. Germline V gene lookup returns CDR1 SGHTA and CDR2 FQGNSA. V lost 3 bases, J lost 2 bases, and 4 bases lay in between. CDR3 length: 12 amino acids. The CDR3 bases are TGTGCCAGCAGCTTCCCAAACACTGAAGCTTTCTTT. Amino acid sequence: CASSFPNTEAFF.

V gene TRBV30 combines with J gene TRBJ1-6, with a tentative D call TRBD1 (5 bases). The germline V gene has CDR1 GTSNPN and CDR2 SVGIG (reference sequence). The CDR3 sequence is 16 residues long. The V and J ends lost 0 bases and 5 bases respectively, with 14 bases between them. Here the CDR3 DNA reads TGTGCCTGGAGTGTGCCCGCGGGACGGAATAATTCACCCCTCCACTTT. This encodes CAWSVPAGRNNSPLHF.

This clone appeared once. The chain links TRBV19 to TRBJ1-2; TRBD1 is a possible D gene (5 bases). With 3 bases removed from V and 6 bases from J, the gap between germline ends came to 17 bases. CDR1 and CDR2 (germline): LNHDA, SQIVND (reference sequence). The CDR3 is made up of 15 amino acids. The CDR3: CASSIVSGGWDGYTF. The CDR3 DNA follows: TGTGCCAGTAGTATTGTGAGCGGGGGTTGGGATGGCTACACCTTC.

V gene TRBV21-1 combines with J gene TRBJ2-2; TRBD1, the D gene given by the table, was not confirmed from the DNA. TRBV21-1 is a pseudogene. The CDR3 contains 15 residues. The CDR3 region is CASSLSDRGHGELFF. CDR3 nucleotide sequence: TGTGCCAGCAGTCTTTCCGACAGGGGTCACGGGGAGCTGTTTTTT.

Note on this clone: This same CDR3 is encoded by further DNA sequences in the sample. V usage is TRBV30 and J usage is TRBJ1-2; unclear D gene. V dropped 0 bases and J dropped 4 bases, with 9 bases sitting between them. Looked up from germline, CDR1 is GTSNPN and CDR2 is SVGIG (reference sequence). This CDR3 spans 13 amino acids. CDR3 amino acids: CAWSVGQTYGYTF. In DNA form, the CDR3 reads TGTGCCTGGAGTGTCGGGCAGACCTATGGCTACACCTTC.

V and J are TRBV11-2 and TRBJ2-5; TRBD2 aligns across 12 bases. Losses at the gene ends were 5 bases for V and 4 bases for J; bases not matched to a gene: 8. The length of the CDR3 is 16 residues. Per the germline V gene, CDR1 is SGHAT and CDR2 is FQNNGV. CDR3 DNA: TGTGCCAGCAGCCTCCACGGACTAGCGGGGACAGAGACCCAGTACTTC. This gives the protein CASSLHGLAGTETQYF.

The chain uses TRBV5-1 and TRBJ2-1; 7 bases agree with TRBD1. Germline CDR1 SGHRS, CDR2 YFSETQ. The CDR3 extends over 19 amino acids. The ends lost 0 bases at V and 6 bases at J; junction bases unmatched: 18. The CDR3 DNA is TGCGCCAGCAGCTTGGCCGAGACAGGGCCCTCCGGCAAGGGCAATGAGCAGTTCTTC. Its protein product is CASSLAETGPSGKGNEQFF.

The rearrangement joins TRBV5-1 to TRBJ1-2; D remains unclear. The length of the CDR3 is 14 residues. Germline CDR1 reads SGHRS; CDR2 reads YFSETQ. With 0 bases removed from V and 2 bases from J, the gap between germline ends came to 8 bases. CDR3 loop: CASSLVGSNYGYTF. The CDR3 DNA is TGCGCCAGCAGCTTGGTAGGCAGCAACTATGGCTACACCTTC.

This clone rates as medium-sized (0.01 to 0.1%). The chain carries TRBV11-3 and TRBJ2-1, with D tentatively TRBD1 or TRBD2 (5 bases each). Germline V gives CDR1 SGHNT, CDR2 YENEEA. The CDR3 consists of 15 residues. The V end lost 4 bases, the J end lost 0 bases, and 10 bases lay between the germline ends. The CDR3 loop reads CASSSRDGSYNEQFF. CDR3 DNA: TGTGCCAGCAGCTCCCGGGACGGCTCCTACAATGAGCAGTTCTTC.

The CDR3 DNA sequence: TGTGCCAGCAGCCGAGACGGACTAGCGGGGGGGAATGAGCAGTTCTTC. This translates into CASSRDGLAGGNEQFF. This chain uses TRBV2 with TRBJ2-1; 15 nucleotides align to TRBD2. Germline CDR1 and CDR2: SNHLY and FYNNEI. V shed 6 bases, J shed 7 bases, and the junction held 7 bases outside the gene matches. The CDR3 has 16 amino acids.

The CDR3 bases are TGTGCCAGCAGCCCGGACGGGCTTAATGAAAAACTGTTTTTT. Residues: CASSPDGLNEKLFF. This rearrangement joins TRBV27 to TRBJ1-4, with D unresolved. The CDR3 sequence is 14 residues long. V dropped 6 bases and J dropped 4 bases, with 12 bases sitting between them. CDR1 and CDR2 from the germline V gene are MNHEY and SMNVEV (reference sequence).

Worth noting for this clone: The sample has other DNA sequences that encode this CDR3 too. The chain recombines TRBV11-2 with TRBJ1-4, with 8 bases that match TRBD1. The CDR3 has 14 residues. Losses at the gene ends were 1 base for V and 5 bases for J; bases not matched to a gene: 0. The V gene's germline CDR1 is SGHAT and CDR2 FQNNGV. CDR3 nucleotides: TGTGCCAGCAGCTTAGGGACAGGGAATGAAAAACTGTTTTTT. This translates into CASSLGTGNEKLFF.

This chain links TRBV9 with TRBJ1-1; D remains unclear. The CDR3 has 15 amino acids. The V gene's germline CDR1 is SGDLS and CDR2 YYNGEE. V was shortened by 4 bases and J by 4 bases, with 17 bases between the two germline ends. In nucleotides, the CDR3 is TGTGCCAGCAGCCCGGACGGATCCTGGAGCACTGAAGCTTTCTTT. Protein sequence: CASSPDGSWSTEAFF.

V is TRBV7-9 and J is TRBJ1-1, with D possibly being TRBD1 (6 bases). Germline assignment: CDR1 SEHNR and CDR2 FQNEAQ (reference sequence). The germline V and J ends were trimmed by 0 bases and 6 bases, with 14 bases remaining between them. The CDR3 loop spans 15 amino acids. DNA for the CDR3: TGTGCCAGCAGCTTAGCGACAGGTCCCGGTTCTGAAGCTTTCTTT. This gives the protein CASSLATGPGSEAFF.

This rearrangement joins TRBV19 to TRBJ2-7; D is uncertain. The CDR3 has 14 residues. Germline V lookup: CDR1 LNHDA, CDR2 SQIVND (reference sequence). Trimming pared 10 bases from V and 1 base from J, leaving 17 bases between. This CDR3 is CATASGRQSYEQYF. CDR3 DNA sequence: TGTGCCACCGCCTCCGGTAGACAATCCTACGAGCAGTACTTC.

The rearrangement links TRBV4-1 to TRBJ2-1; 9 nucleotides line up with TRBD2. This CDR3 contains 16 residues. V lost 1 base and J lost 2; bases outside the gene matches: 3. Germline V gives CDR1 MGHRA, CDR2 YSYEKL. This CDR3 reads CASSQVPSGTYNEQFF. The CDR3 nucleotides are TGCGCCAGCAGCCAAGTGCCTAGCGGGACCTACAATGAGCAGTTCTTC.

This chain joins TRBV2 and TRBJ1-1, with 8 bases fitting TRBD1. This CDR3 comprises 13 residues. Germline CDR1 reads SNHLY; CDR2 reads FYNNEI. V was pared by 7 bases and J by 4 bases, with 5 bases of the junction left unmatched. The DNA of the CDR3 is TGTGCCAGCAAAGGACAGGGAGGCACTGAAGCTTTCTTT. It yields the protein CASKGQGGTEAFF.

The genes are TRBV7-2 and TRBJ2-2; 7 bases map to TRBD2. The CDR3 runs to 15 residues. The germline V gene has CDR1 SGHTA and CDR2 FQGNSA. After removal of 2 bases from V and 8 bases from J, the junction contained 8 bases not matched to a gene. This CDR3 is CASSLRGTKMGELFF. CDR3 in DNA: TGTGCCAGCAGCTTACGAGGGACTAAAATGGGGGAGCTGTTTTTT.

By sample share, this clone is medium-sized. The chain is built from TRBV7-9 and TRBJ2-6, with TRBD1 identical over 7 bases. V shed 5 bases and J 3 bases; nucleotides not matched to a gene: 13. The V gene's germline CDR1 is SEHNR and CDR2 FQNEAQ (reference sequence). This CDR3 is built from 18 residues. CDR3 protein: CASSGSTGAQLGANVLTF. CDR3 DNA: TGTGCCAGCAGCGGCTCCACAGGGGCGCAACTTGGGGCCAACGTCCTGACTTTC. The variable domain in full, with the rest retrieved from reference TRBV7-9 and TRBJ2-6, is DTGVSQNPRHKITKRGQNVTFRCDPISEHNRLYWYRQTLGQGPEFLTYFQNEAQLEKSRLLSDRFSAERPKGSFSTLEIQRTEQGDSAMYLCASSGSTGAQLGANVLTFGAGSRLTVL.

The chain joins TRBV29-1 to TRBJ2-7; no definite D call. From germline, CDR1 is SQVTM and CDR2 ANQGSEA. Trimming took off 5 bases at V and 6 bases at J, with 14 bases between the two ends. The CDR3 consists of 12 residues. CDR3 in amino acids: CSVINSVGEQYF. As DNA, the CDR3 is TGCAGCGTTATAAATTCCGTAGGCGAGCAGTACTTC.

V and J are TRBV21-1 and TRBJ2-3; the table's D gene call, TRBD1, was not cross checked with the DNA. TRBV21-1 is assigned pseudogene status. This CDR3 spans 12 amino acids. In DNA form, the CDR3 reads TGTGCCAGCAGCATTGCACCGGGACAGTCGCCTTTT. As protein: CASSIAPGQSPF.

V usage is TRBV4-2 and J usage is TRBJ2-5; TRBD2 matches 11 bases. The CDR3 is 15 amino acids. V lost 4 bases, J lost 2 bases, and 3 bases stayed unmatched. Germline-derived CDR1 and CDR2 are LGHNA and YNFKEQ. CDR3 amino acids: CASSRGTSGQETQYF. Here the CDR3 DNA reads TGTGCCAGCAGCCGGGGGACTAGCGGTCAAGAGACCCAGTACTTC.

The chain carries TRBV2 and TRBJ2-3; the D gene could be TRBD1 or TRBD2 (5 bases each). Trimming took 3 bases from V and 4 from J, leaving 17 bases between them. Germline V gene lookup returns CDR1 SNHLY and CDR2 FYNNEI. The CDR3 covers 16 residues. The CDR3 spells CASSEGPGLDADTQYF. CDR3 DNA sequence: TGTGCCAGCAGTGAGGGACCAGGCCTCGATGCAGATACGCAGTATTTT.